This passage covers 5 T cell receptor beta chains from one sample sequenced in a study of T cell responses to AZD1222 COVID-19 vaccine. Sequenced by immunoSEQ multiplex PCR; TCRdb stores in-frame clones only, minus some. In the table there are more than 95,000 clones, roughly 88% of which are singletons. The specimen comprised peripheral blood, sampled 28 days after the second AZD1222 dose. The receptors shown here come from an adult who received the AZD1222 COVID-19 vaccine.

The chain links TRBV7-9 to TRBJ2-7; possibly TRBD2 for D (5 bases). The CDR3 sequence is 17 residues long. CDR1 is SEHNR, CDR2 FQNEAQ, per germline (reference sequence). The V end lost 2 bases, the J end lost 0 bases, and 17 bases lay between the germline ends. The CDR3 region is CASSLYSGRQSSYEQYF. As DNA, the CDR3 is TGTGCCAGCAGCTTATATTCGGGAAGGCAGAGCTCCTACGAGCAGTACTTC.

The genes are TRBV14 and TRBJ1-2; a possible D gene is TRBD1 (5 bases). The CDR3 consists of 18 residues. The V gene's germline CDR1 is SGHDN and CDR2 FVKESK. Trimming pared 0 bases from V and 4 bases from J, leaving 21 bases between. CDR3 bases: TGTGCCAGCAGCCAAGATTTGGGACCTCAGGTGGTGCTCTATGGCTACACCTTC. It yields the protein CASSQDLGPQVVLYGYTF.

The chain has TRBV7-3 and TRBJ2-3, with D unclear. Between the trimmed V and J ends, which lost 2 bases and 2 bases, there was a span of 5 bases. From germline, CDR1 is SGHTA and CDR2 FQGTGA. The CDR3 has 13 residues. The CDR3 region has the DNA TGTGCCAGCAGCTTAGCGACCACAGATACGCAGTATTTT. Residues: CASSLATTDTQYF. Full variable domain (missing parts from reference TRBV7-3 and TRBJ2-3): GAGVSQTPSNKVTEKGKYVELRCDPISGHTALYWYRQSLGQGPEFLIYFQGTGAADDSGLPNDRFFAVRPEGSVSTLKIQRTERGDSAVYLCASSLATTDTQYFGPGTRLTVL.

CDR3 loop: CASSPPGISGNTIYF. CDR3 bases: TGTGCCAGCAGTCCCCCCGGCATCTCTGGAAACACCATATATTTT. This rearrangement joins TRBV28 to TRBJ1-3, with D unclear. CDR3 length: 15 amino acids. Trimming cost V 5 bases and J 0 bases, with 11 bases left between them. Germline values: CDR1 MDHEN, CDR2 SYDVKM. Drawing the rest from reference TRBV28 and TRBJ1-3, the complete variable domain is DVKVTQSSRYLVKRTGEKVFLECVQDMDHENMFWYRQDPGLGLRLIYFSYDVKMKEKGDIPEGYSVSREKKERFSLILESASTNQTSMYLCASSPPGISGNTIYFGEGSWLTVV.

The J gene is TRBJ1-4, the V gene TRBV28, with TRBD1 matching 7 bases. Germline assignment: CDR1 MDHEN and CDR2 SYDVKM. This CDR3 contains 14 residues. The V segment lost 5 bases and the J segment 7 bases; nucleotides outside the gene matches: 7. This CDR3 is CASSDREGGEKLFF. The CDR3 nucleotides are TGTGCCAGCAGTGACAGGGAAGGAGGTGAAAAACTGTTTTTT.